This TCR beta chain was recovered during a study of beta chain features in type 1 diabetes. Sorting based on CD45RO/CCR7/CD25/CD127/CD95/CD27 separated CD4+ naive, central memory, regulatory and stem cell-like memory cells. Study-level points and caveats: Among type 1 diabetes patients, VDJ junctions had fewer insertions and more deletions.

The isolated RNA, all of it, was reverse transcribed, so expressed TCRB transcripts were what got sequenced. Data came from immunoSEQ multiplex PCR; TCRdb stores just in-frame clones and leaves some out. The table lists 300,000 to 450,000 clones, 10% to 15% of them singletons. Turning to this clone: Antigen unknown. Other DNA sequences of this sample code for an identical CDR3.

V lost 2 bases, J lost 6 bases, and 7 bases lay in between. Germline V gene data show CDR1 as SGDLS and CDR2 as YYNGEE. The CDR3 extends over 12 amino acids. This TCR derives from a young man in good health. The material sequenced was naive CD4+ T cells from blood. The chain couples TRBV9 to TRBJ2-3; a weak D match, TRBD2 (6 bases). The chain's CDR3 is CASSVGGDTQYF. CDR3 coding DNA: TGTGCCAGCAGCGTTGGGGGGGATACGCAGTATTTT. The complete variable domain, with remaining parts taken from reference TRBV9 and TRBJ2-3, reads DSGVTQTPKHLITATGQRVTLRCSPRSGDLSVYWYQQSLDQGLQFLIQYYNGEERAKGNILERFSAQQFPDLHSELNLSSLELGDSALYFCASSVGGDTQYFGPGTRLTVL.